This TCR beta chain was identified during a study of cytomegalovirus exposure and HLA in healthy donors. About the research overall: From HLA-typed donors, an early data release held roughly 89 million unique TCRs.

Researchers ran the PCR with 60 Vbeta and 13 Jbeta primers. Here immunoSEQ multiplex PCR was the method, and the copy in TCRdb shows in-frame clones only, minus some. This table has under 250,000 clones, around 80% appearing once. The CDR3 runs 11 residues. Looked up from germline, CDR1 is SQVTM and CDR2 is ANQGSEA. The V end lost 8 bases, the J end lost 8 bases, and 13 bases lay between the germline ends. Study-level results: Later on, analysis showed that most CMV-associated TCR beta chains appeared to be HLA-restricted. Later analysis found that TCR beta chains associated with HLA were more clonally expanded than other, equally common chains.

As to this clone: Its antigen remains unidentified.

Sequencing input: PBMCs. This TCR was sampled from a woman aged 25 to 39 in good health and CMV-seropositive. The V call is TRBV29-1, the J call TRBJ2-1, with D possibly TRBD2 on 5 matching bases. In DNA form, the CDR3 reads TGCAGCTCCCGGACCGGGGATGAGCAGTTCTTC. Its protein product is CSSRTGDEQFF.